Reported below is one TCR beta chain. Its cognate antigen is unknown. The J segment lost 0 bases and the V segment lost 2 bases, leaving 11 bases of the junction unmatched. The CDR3 runs to 18 residues. In germline, CDR1 is SGHRS, CDR2 YFSETQ. This entry belongs to a study of cytomegalovirus exposure and HLA in healthy donors. Notes on the study in general: The TCR clusters that emerged in the first cohort tended, a later analysis found, to co-occur in the roughly 110 validation repertoires. Fewer than 200 TCR beta chains were listed as cytomegalovirus-associated. Specificity of three CMV-associated chains for CMV antigens was verified in vitro.

TCRdb keeps only in-frame clones here, not all; method: immunoSEQ multiplex PCR. Here the sample spans 150,000 to 200,000 clones, about 81% being singletons. V and J are TRBV5-1 and TRBJ2-1, with TRBD2 matching over 7 bases. Sequenced sample: PBMCs. This clonotype originated in a woman aged 30 to 39 in good health and CMV-seronegative. CDR3 amino acids: CASSFTAGRESSYNEQFF. CDR3 coding DNA: TGCGCCAGCAGCTTTACAGCGGGAAGGGAAAGCTCCTACAATGAGCAGTTCTTC. The entire variable domain, with the rest obtained from reference TRBV5-1 and TRBJ2-1, is as follows: KAGVTQTPRYLIKTRGQQVTLSCSPISGHRSVSWYQQTPGQGLQFLFEYFSETQRNKGNFPGRFSGRQFSNSRSEMNVSTLELGDSALYLCASSFTAGRESSYNEQFFGPGTRLTVL.